This T cell receptor beta chain was profiled in a study of T cells after yellow fever vaccination. Germline V gives CDR1 LGHNA, CDR2 YSLEER. This CDR3 comprises 15 residues. Unmatched junction bases numbered 6, after V lost 0 bases and J lost 6 bases. TCRdb reanalysed the 5' RACE reads using MiXCR and keeps one entry per CDR3 protein. The repertoire holds some 160,000 distinct CDR3 sequences, around 7% seen once, with under 3% in the top ten. The gene calls are TRBV4-3 and TRBJ1-2, with TRBD1 matching 8 bases. The sequence came from a man younger than 35 who received the YFV17D yellow fever vaccine. The sequencing used CD4+ T cells sorted from PBMCs, collected 4 to 6 days after the first yellow fever vaccination. The DNA for the CDR3 is TGCGCCAGCAGCCAAGAGGGCAGGGGGCTCGATGGCTACACCTTC. Its translation: CASSQEGRGLDGYTF.